This passage covers 29 T cell receptor beta chains from one sample sequenced in a study of cytomegalovirus exposure and HLA in healthy donors. A multiplex PCR was run with 60 Vbeta primers and 13 Jbeta primers. This table comes from immunoSEQ multiplex PCR, and its TCRdb copy is limited to in-frame clones, with some not included. Seen here are roughly 120,000 clones, over 65% observed once, and the top ten hold about an eighth. The sequencing input was PBMCs. The receptors were gathered from a man aged 25 to 45 in good health and CMV-seropositive.

Comment on this clone: The germline gene is not matched at one end of the junction; a read error may be the cause. The chain carries TRBV5-1 and TRBJ1-1; D possibly corresponds to TRBD1 (5 bases). The CDR3 is made up of 15 amino acids. From germline, CDR1 is SGHRS and CDR2 YFSETQ. The CDR3 DNA is TGCGCCAGCAGCTTGCAGGAAGGGGTGAAAACTGAAGCTTTCTTT. It translates to CASSLQEGVKTEAFF.

This sequence joins TRBV5-5 and TRBJ1-3; 7 bases fit TRBD1. CDR1 SGHKS and CDR2 YYEKEE come from the germline V gene (reference sequence). This CDR3 is 15 amino acids long. With 1 base clipped from V and 4 bases from J, the junction kept 5 bases outside the gene matches. CDR3 amino acids: CASSLTGDFGNTIYF. The CDR3 DNA reads TGTGCCAGCAGCTTGACAGGGGACTTCGGAAACACCATATATTTT.

The V call is TRBV19, the J call TRBJ2-3; 8 positions match TRBD1. With V trimmed by 3 bases and J by 1 base, 3 bases remained unmatched. Germline values: CDR1 LNHDA, CDR2 SQIVND (reference sequence). The CDR3 loop spans 15 amino acids. CDR3: CASSITGGGTDTQYF. CDR3 DNA sequence: TGTGCCAGTAGTATTACAGGGGGTGGCACAGATACGCAGTATTTT.

This rearrangement joins TRBV18 to TRBJ1-3; a weak D match, TRBD1 (6 bases). The CDR3 extends over 16 amino acids. Trimming took off 3 bases at V and 0 bases at J, with 12 bases between the two ends. Per the germline V gene, CDR1 is KGHSH and CDR2 is LQKENI. CDR3 DNA sequence: TGTGCCAGCTCACCGTACGACAGGAGCTCTGGAAACACCATATATTTT. The encoded protein is CASSPYDRSSGNTIYF.

This clone was picked up a small number of times. J is TRBJ2-7 and V is TRBV4-3, with 11 bases aligning to TRBD1. Trimming took 5 bases from V and 2 from J; bases not matched to a gene: 2. This CDR3 has 14 residues. The germline gives CDR1 LGHNA, CDR2 YSLEER. The CDR3 nucleotides are TGCGCCAGCAGCGCGGGACAGGGGGCCTACGAGCAGTACTTC. The encoded protein is CASSAGQGAYEQYF.

The genes are TRBV19 and TRBJ1-1, with D tentatively TRBD1 (6 bases). The CDR3 is 14 residues long. In germline, CDR1 is LNHDA, CDR2 SQIVND (reference sequence). Trimming stripped 5 bases from V and 2 bases from J, with 12 bases between. CDR3 residues: CASSVGQKNTEAFF. CDR3 DNA: TGTGCCAGTAGTGTAGGACAGAAAAACACTGAAGCTTTCTTT.

The gene calls are TRBV27 and TRBJ1-6; 9 nucleotides match TRBD1. The length of the CDR3 is 14 residues. After removal of 4 bases from V and 8 bases from J, the junction contained 3 bases not matched to a gene. The V gene's germline CDR1 is MNHEY and CDR2 SMNVEV (reference sequence). CDR3 loop: CASSWDRVYSPLHF. CDR3 in DNA: TGTGCCAGCAGTTGGGACAGGGTCTATTCACCCCTCCACTTT.

This clone was picked up a small number of times. The chain uses TRBV4-3 and TRBJ2-5, with a possible D match to TRBD2 (6 bases). CDR3 size: 15 residues. Germline V gene lookup returns CDR1 LGHNA and CDR2 YSLEER. V was pared by 4 bases and J by 2 bases, with 14 bases between. The CDR3 loop is CASSPLGAGQETQYF. CDR3 sequence (DNA): TGCGCCAGCAGCCCCCTTGGTGCGGGGCAAGAGACCCAGTACTTC.

The genes are TRBV4-2 and TRBJ2-1, with 13 bases identical to TRBD2. Germline V lookup: CDR1 LGHNA, CDR2 YNFKEQ. CDR3 length: 17 amino acids. Trimming removed 1 base from V and 2 bases from J; junction bases left unmatched: 2. This CDR3 is CASSQAGTSGTYNEQFF. In DNA form, the CDR3 reads TGTGCCAGCAGCCAAGCGGGGACTAGCGGGACCTACAATGAGCAGTTCTTC.

The V call is TRBV19, the J call TRBJ1-1, with TRBD1 identical over 8 bases. After removal of 3 bases from V and 4 bases from J, the junction contained 1 base not matched to a gene. The CDR3 has 13 residues. Germline V gives CDR1 LNHDA, CDR2 SQIVND (reference sequence). In DNA form, the CDR3 reads TGTGCCAGTAGTATGACAGGGGCCACTGAAGCTTTCTTT. The encoded protein is CASSMTGATEAFF.

The chain employs TRBV2 and TRBJ1-1, with D maybe TRBD1 (6 bases). V lost 5 bases and J lost 1, with 11 bases in between. The germline CDR1 and CDR2 sequences are SNHLY and FYNNEI. The CDR3 length is 14 residues. In nucleotides, the CDR3 is TGTGCCAGCAGTAATCAGGGGACGAACACTGAAGCTTTCTTT. Translation: CASSNQGTNTEAFF.

V is TRBV30 and J is TRBJ2-4; D is perhaps TRBD2 (6 bases). V dropped 4 bases and J dropped 0 bases, with 13 bases sitting between them. CDR1 is GTSNPN and CDR2 is SVGIG in the germline V gene (reference sequence). The CDR3 has 15 amino acids. CDR3 loop: CAWTDPGLAKNIQYF. CDR3 bases: TGTGCCTGGACGGACCCGGGACTAGCCAAAAACATTCAGTACTTC.

The chain recombines TRBV19 with TRBJ2-5; D might be TRBD2 (6 bases). Trimming cost V 6 bases and J 5 bases, with 19 bases left between them. This CDR3 region has 15 residues. The germline V gene has CDR1 LNHDA and CDR2 SQIVND (reference sequence). The CDR3 region is CASSRLGGIWETQYF. DNA for the CDR3: TGTGCCAGTAGCCGACTTGGGGGGATTTGGGAGACCCAGTACTTC.

The rearrangement links TRBV6-5 to TRBJ1-2; D unclear. V gave up 3 bases and J gave up 5 bases, with 19 bases separating them. CDR3 size: 16 residues. CDR1 is MNHEY and CDR2 is SVGAGI in the germline V gene. The CDR3, as DNA: TGTGCCAGCAGTTATAGATTGGGCAGACCCCAATATGGCTACACCTTC. Its translation: CASSYRLGRPQYGYTF.

The chain employs TRBV28 and TRBJ2-7; D is possibly TRBD1 (6 bases). The CDR3 has 14 amino acids. The V gene lost 2 bases and the J gene lost 5 bases, with 13 bases spanning the gap. The germline V gene has CDR1 MDHEN and CDR2 SYDVKM. The CDR3 loop is CASSLVQGKHEQYF. DNA for the CDR3: TGTGCCAGCAGTTTAGTCCAGGGGAAACACGAGCAGTACTTC.

The V gene is TRBV5-1, the J gene TRBJ2-1, with D maybe TRBD1 (5 bases). CDR3 length equals 15 residues. Trimming shortened V by 4 bases and J by 5 bases, and 16 bases separated the two germline ends. CDR1 and CDR2 (germline): SGHRS, YFSETQ. CDR3 sequence: CASSRWQGVDNEQFF. The CDR3 DNA sequence: TGCGCCAGCAGCCGTTGGCAGGGCGTAGACAATGAGCAGTTCTTC.

The genes are TRBV28 and TRBJ1-5, with D maybe TRBD1 (5 bases). In germline, CDR1 is MDHEN, CDR2 SYDVKM. This CDR3 spans 16 amino acids. Trimming removed 1 base at V and 4 bases at J, with 14 bases between. The CDR3 DNA follows: TGTGCCAGCAGTTTATTTCCCAGGGCTGGAAATCAGCCCCAGCATTTT. It yields the protein CASSLFPRAGNQPQHF.

The V and J genes are TRBV4-3 and TRBJ1-2, with TRBD1 matching over 7 bases. The trim removed 4 bases at V and 8 bases at J, leaving 10 bases unmatched. Looked up from germline, CDR1 is LGHNA and CDR2 is YSLEER. CDR3 length equals 14 residues. The CDR3 DNA reads as TGCGCCAGCAGCCCAGGGGGACGGAACCTCGGCTACACCTTC. Encoded protein: CASSPGGRNLGYTF.

The chain carries TRBV4-1 and TRBJ2-1; the match to TRBD2 covers 7 bases. J gave up 8 bases and V 4 bases, and 11 bases lay outside the gene matches. CDR1 is MGHRA, CDR2 YSYEKL, per germline. The CDR3 covers 15 residues. DNA for the CDR3: TGCGCCAGCAGCCGTCAAACACTAGCGCCCGATGAGCAGTTCTTC. It is translated as CASSRQTLAPDEQFF.

This chain joins TRBV7-2 and TRBJ1-5; 10 nucleotides line up with TRBD1. The CDR3 totals 17 residues. The germline gives CDR1 SGHTA, CDR2 FQGNSA. Trimming cost V 5 bases and J 4 bases; bases outside gene matches: 11. CDR3 loop: CASSKGQGEGANQPQHF. The CDR3, as DNA: TGTGCCAGCAGCAAAGGACAGGGGGAAGGGGCAAATCAGCCCCAGCATTTT.

The CDR3 nucleotides are TGTGCCAGCAGCTTGGGACAGGGGGACACTGAAGCTTTCTTT. Amino acid sequence: CASSLGQGDTEAFF. V and J are TRBV11-3 and TRBJ1-1; 11 nucleotides match TRBD1. The junction had 0 bases not matched to a gene; V was cut back by 3 bases and J by 3 bases. This CDR3 contains 14 residues. Germline V gene data show CDR1 as SGHNT and CDR2 as YENEEA.

This clone has only a few counts. The chain couples TRBV18 to TRBJ2-1; 9 nucleotides agree with TRBD1. The germline CDR1 and CDR2 sequences are KGHSH and LQKENI. CDR3 size: 14 residues. V lost 0 bases and J lost 7; bases outside the gene matches: 1. CDR3 sequence reads: CASSPPQGANEQFF. CDR3 DNA: TGTGCCAGCTCACCACCACAGGGGGCTAATGAGCAGTTCTTC.

This clone appeared a few times. The V and J genes are TRBV4-3 and TRBJ2-6, with unresolved D. This CDR3 has 16 amino acids. Trimming removed 0 bases from V and 4 bases from J, with 10 bases in between. The germline V gene has CDR1 LGHNA and CDR2 YSLEER. The CDR3 loop is CASSQDTYAGANVLTF. The CDR3 DNA sequence: TGCGCCAGCAGCCAAGATACCTACGCGGGGGCCAACGTCCTGACTTTC.

A few counts support this clone. The chain couples TRBV15 to TRBJ1-4; the D is unclear. Trimming removed 0 bases from V and 8 bases from J, with 13 bases in between. Germline lookup yields CDR1 LNHNV and CDR2 YYDKDF (reference sequence). The CDR3 totals 15 residues. CDR3 loop: CATSRESPGTEKLFF. The CDR3 nucleotides are TGTGCCACCAGCAGAGAAAGTCCGGGAACAGAAAAACTGTTTTTT.

The V gene is TRBV11-2, the J gene TRBJ1-4; a possible D gene is TRBD1 (5 bases). Trimming removed 5 bases at V and 10 bases at J, with 14 bases between. Germline loops: CDR1 SGHAT, CDR2 FQNNGV. The CDR3 extends over 13 amino acids. CDR3 sequence (DNA): TGTGCCAGCAGCCCAGGGAATGGTGGAAAACTGTTTTTT. This sequence encodes CASSPGNGGKLFF.

The chain recombines TRBV27 with TRBJ2-3, with D maybe TRBD2 (6 bases). The ends were cut back, 5 bases at V and 7 bases at J, with 13 bases in the middle. The CDR3 totals 13 residues. Germline CDR1 reads MNHEY; CDR2 reads SMNVEV (reference sequence). Here the CDR3 reads CASSLPGVHTQYF. In DNA, the CDR3 is TGTGCCAGCAGTCTCCCGGGGGTTCATACGCAGTATTTT.

The rearrangement links TRBV27 to TRBJ2-5; 12 bases are a match to TRBD2. The CDR3 contains 13 residues. The V gene's germline CDR1 is MNHEY and CDR2 SMNVEV (reference sequence). Losses at the gene ends were 5 bases for V and 13 bases for J; bases not matched to a gene: 8. CDR3 sequence reads: CASSIRLAGAPYF. The CDR3 nucleotides read TGTGCCAGCAGTATTCGACTAGCGGGGGCCCCGTACTTC.

The V and J genes are TRBV28 and TRBJ1-2; 7 bases match TRBD1. The trim removed 6 bases at V and 4 bases at J, leaving 17 bases unmatched. The germline V gene encodes CDR1 MDHEN and CDR2 SYDVKM. This CDR3 is built from 17 residues. The CDR3 loop is CASSRIRTGRGIYGYTF. The CDR3 DNA reads as TGTGCCAGCAGCCGAATCCGGACAGGTCGGGGGATCTATGGCTACACCTTC.

CDR3 coding DNA: TGTGCCAGCAGCAAAGGGACCGGGACAGGGGACTTGCCGACCTTGAACACTGAAGCTTTCTTT. Amino acids: CASSKGTGTGDLPTLNTEAFF. The V call is TRBV21-1, the J call TRBJ1-1; the table's D call, TRBD1, has no DNA check behind it. TRBV21-1 is an annotated pseudogene. The CDR3 loop spans 21 amino acids.